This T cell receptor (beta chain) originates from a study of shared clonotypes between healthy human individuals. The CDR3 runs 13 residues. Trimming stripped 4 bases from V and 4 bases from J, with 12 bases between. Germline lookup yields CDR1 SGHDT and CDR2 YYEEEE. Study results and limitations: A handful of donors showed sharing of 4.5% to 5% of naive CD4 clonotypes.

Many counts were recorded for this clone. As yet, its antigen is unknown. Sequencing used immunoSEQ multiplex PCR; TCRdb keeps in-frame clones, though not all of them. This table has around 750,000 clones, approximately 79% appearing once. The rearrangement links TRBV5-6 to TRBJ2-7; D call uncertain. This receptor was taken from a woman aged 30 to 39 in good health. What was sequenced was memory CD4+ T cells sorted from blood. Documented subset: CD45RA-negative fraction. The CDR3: CASSPNWGYEQYF. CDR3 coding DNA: TGTGCCAGCAGCCCTAACTGGGGTTACGAGCAGTACTTC.